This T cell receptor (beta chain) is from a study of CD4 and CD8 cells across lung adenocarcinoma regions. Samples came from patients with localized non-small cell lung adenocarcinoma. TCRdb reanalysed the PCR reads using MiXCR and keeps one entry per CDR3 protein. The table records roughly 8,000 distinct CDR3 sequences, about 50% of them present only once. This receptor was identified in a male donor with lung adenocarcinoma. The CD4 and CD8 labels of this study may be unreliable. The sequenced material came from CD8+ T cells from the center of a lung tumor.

CDR3 nucleotides: TGTGCCAGCAGCCAAGAGAGGTGGGGGGACCCACTTGGCTATGGCTACACCTTC. This sequence encodes CASSQERWGDPLGYGYTF. The chain is built from TRBV3-1 and TRBJ1-2, with a possible D match to TRBD1 (5 bases). The CDR3 covers 18 residues. CDR1 and CDR2 from the germline V gene are LGHDT and YNNKEL (reference sequence). Deletions cut 0 bases from V and 4 bases from J, with 21 bases between.